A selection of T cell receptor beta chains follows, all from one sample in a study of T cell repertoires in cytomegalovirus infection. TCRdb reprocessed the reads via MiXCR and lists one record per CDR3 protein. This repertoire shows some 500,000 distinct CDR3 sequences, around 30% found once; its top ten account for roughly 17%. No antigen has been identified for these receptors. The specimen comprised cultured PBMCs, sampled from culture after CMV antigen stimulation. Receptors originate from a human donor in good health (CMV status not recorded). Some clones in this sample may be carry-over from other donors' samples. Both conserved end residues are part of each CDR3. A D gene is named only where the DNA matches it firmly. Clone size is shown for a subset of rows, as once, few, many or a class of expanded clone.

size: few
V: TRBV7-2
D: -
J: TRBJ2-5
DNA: TGTGCCAGCAGCCTTTCCAAGTCGTCCCAGTACTTC
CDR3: CASSLSKSSQYF

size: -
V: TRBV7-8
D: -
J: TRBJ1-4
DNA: TGTGCCAGCAGCAAGCGACAGGATGCTAATGAAAAACTGTTTTTT
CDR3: CASSKRQDANEKLFF

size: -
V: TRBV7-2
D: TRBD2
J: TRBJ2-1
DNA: TGTGCCAGCAGCTTAGCAGCGGGAGTAGTCTACAATGAGCAGTTCTTC
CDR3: CASSLAAGVVYNEQFF

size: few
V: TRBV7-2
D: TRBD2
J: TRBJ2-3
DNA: TGTGCCAGCAGCTTATCCGGGACTAGCGGGAGGCTGACAGATACGCAGTATTTT
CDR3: CASSLSGTSGRLTDTQYF

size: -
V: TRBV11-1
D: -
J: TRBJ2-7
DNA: TGTGCCAGCAGCTTGGATGGGGACTCGCCCTACGAGCAGTACTTC
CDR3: CASSLDGDSPYEQYF

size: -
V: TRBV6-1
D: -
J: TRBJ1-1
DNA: TGTGCCAGCAGTGAACAGTGGAGACAGGATGAAGCTTTCTTT
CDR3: CASSEQWRQDEAFF

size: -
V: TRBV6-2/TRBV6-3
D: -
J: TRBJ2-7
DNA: TGTGCCAGCAATTTTGGGGCAACCTACGAGCAGTACTTC
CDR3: CASNFGATYEQYF

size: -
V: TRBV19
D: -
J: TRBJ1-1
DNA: TGTGCCAGTAGTATAGCGGGGGAGGCTGAAGCTTTCTTT
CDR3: CASSIAGEAEAFF

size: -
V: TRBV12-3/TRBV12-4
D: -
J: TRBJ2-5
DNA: TGTGCCAGCAGTACTTGGGAGACCCAGTACTTC
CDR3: CASSTWETQYF

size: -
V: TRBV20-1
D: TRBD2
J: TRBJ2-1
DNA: TGCAGTGCTAGAGATAAGGGACTAGCGGCAAATGAGCAGTTCTTC
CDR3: CSARDKGLAANEQFF

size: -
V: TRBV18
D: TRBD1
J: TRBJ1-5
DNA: TGTGCCAGCTCACCACGGGGTCAGGGGGAACAGCCCCAGCATTTT
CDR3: CASSPRGQGEQPQHF

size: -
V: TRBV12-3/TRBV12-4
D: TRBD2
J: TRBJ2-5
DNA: TGTGCCAGCAGTTTACTAGCGGTGTACCAAGAGACCCAGTACTTC
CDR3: CASSLLAVYQETQYF

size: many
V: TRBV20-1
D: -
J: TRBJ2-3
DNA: TGCAGTGCTAGACCAATGATACAGGGTCCCACAGATACGCAGTATTTT
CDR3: CSARPMIQGPTDTQYF

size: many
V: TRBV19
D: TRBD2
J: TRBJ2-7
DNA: TGTGCCAGCAGCCCCGGACTAGCGGGATCCTACGAGCAGTACTTC
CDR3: CASSPGLAGSYEQYF

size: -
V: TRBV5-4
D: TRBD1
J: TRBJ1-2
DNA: TGTGCCAGCAGCTTGGACAGGGGAGCGGTGGACTATGGCTACACCTTC
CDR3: CASSLDRGAVDYGYTF

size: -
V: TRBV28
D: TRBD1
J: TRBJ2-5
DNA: TGTGCCAGCAGTCCTCTTCCGGGACAGGGTTTCCGGGAGACCCAGTACTTC
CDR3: CASSPLPGQGFRETQYF

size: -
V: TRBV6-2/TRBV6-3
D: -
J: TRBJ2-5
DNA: TGTGCCAGCAGTTACTCCTTGGAGACCCAGTACTTC
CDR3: CASSYSLETQYF

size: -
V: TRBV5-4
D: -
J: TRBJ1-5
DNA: TGTGCCAGCAGCGGGGGTTCGGATCAGCCCCAGCATTTT
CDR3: CASSGGSDQPQHF

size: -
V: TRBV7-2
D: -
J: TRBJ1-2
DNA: TGTGCCAGCAGCTTAAGAGGCAGCGTCGATGGCTACACCTTC
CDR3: CASSLRGSVDGYTF

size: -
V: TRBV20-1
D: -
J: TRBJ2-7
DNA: TGCAGTGCCCCAGGACAGACCTACGAGCAGTACTTC
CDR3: CSAPGQTYEQYF

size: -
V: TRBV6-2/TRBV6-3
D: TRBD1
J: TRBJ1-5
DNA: TGTGCCAGCAGTTCTACAGGGGGAACGAGCAATCAGCCCCAGCATTTT
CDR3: CASSSTGGTSNQPQHF

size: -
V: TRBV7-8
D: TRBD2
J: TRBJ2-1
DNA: TGTGCCAGCAGCTTCCAAAGGACTAGCCGAGAGCAGTTCTTC
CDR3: CASSFQRTSREQFF

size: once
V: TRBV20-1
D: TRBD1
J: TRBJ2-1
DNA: TGCAGAGCTAGCCCTCAGGGGGATATGCAGTTCTTC
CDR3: CRASPQGDMQFF

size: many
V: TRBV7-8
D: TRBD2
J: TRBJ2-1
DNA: TGTGCCAGCAGCCCCATTAGGGCGGGAGGAGTCTACAATGAGCAGTTCTTC
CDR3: CASSPIRAGGVYNEQFF

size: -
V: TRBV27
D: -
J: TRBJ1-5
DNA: TGTGCCAGCAGTTCTCATTCGCCCGGATCTCAGCCCCAGCATTTT
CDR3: CASSSHSPGSQPQHF

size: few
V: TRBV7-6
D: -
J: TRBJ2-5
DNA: TGTGCCAGCAGCTTAGTTGTCGGCGGGGTCCGACGCCGAAACAAAGAGACCCAGTACTTC
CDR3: CASSLVVGGVRRRNKETQYF

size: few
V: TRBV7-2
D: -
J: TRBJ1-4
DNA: TGTGCCAGCAGCGCCGATGGGACTGGCTTTGAAAAACTGTTTTTT
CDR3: CASSADGTGFEKLFF

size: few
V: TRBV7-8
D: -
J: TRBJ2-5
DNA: TGTGCCAGCAGCTTAGCGTGGGGGTATAGAGTAGAACGGGAGACCCAGTACTTC
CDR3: CASSLAWGYRVERETQYF

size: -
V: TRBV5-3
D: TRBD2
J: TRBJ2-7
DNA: TGTGCCAGCAGCTTGGGGGGGACTAGCGGGAGCTGGTACGAGCAGTACTTC
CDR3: CASSLGGTSGSWYEQYF

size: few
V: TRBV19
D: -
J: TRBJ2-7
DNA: TGTGCCAGTAGTGCCGGGGTGGGGCAGTACTTC
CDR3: CASSAGVGQYF

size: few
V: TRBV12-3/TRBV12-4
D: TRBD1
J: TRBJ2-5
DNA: TGTGCCAGCAGCATTCAGACAGGGTGGGGGACCCAGTACTTC
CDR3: CASSIQTGWGTQYF

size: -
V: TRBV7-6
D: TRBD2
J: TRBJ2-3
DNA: TGTGCCAGCAGCTTAGGGACTAGCGGGAGGGTGACAGATACGCAGTATTTT
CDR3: CASSLGTSGRVTDTQYF

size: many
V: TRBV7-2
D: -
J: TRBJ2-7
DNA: TGTGCCAGCAGCTTAGCGAGGACTATCTCCTACGAGCAGTACTTC
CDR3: CASSLARTISYEQYF

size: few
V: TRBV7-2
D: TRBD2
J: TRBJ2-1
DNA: TGTGCCAGCAGCTTAGGGGCTAGCGGCGGGAATGAGCAGTTCTTC
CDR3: CASSLGASGGNEQFF

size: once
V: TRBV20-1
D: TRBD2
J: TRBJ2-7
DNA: TGCAGTGTTAGCGGGCAGGGCAGCTACGAGCAGTACTTC
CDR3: CSVSGQGSYEQYF

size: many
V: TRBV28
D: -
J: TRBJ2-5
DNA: TGTGCCAGCAGCCCCGTAGGGGGGGGGGCGACCCAGTACTTC
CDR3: CASSPVGGGATQYF

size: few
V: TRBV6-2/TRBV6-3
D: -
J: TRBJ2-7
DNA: TGTGCCAGCAGTTACGCCCTAGGTCATGAGACCTACGAGCAGTACTTC
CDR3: CASSYALGHETYEQYF

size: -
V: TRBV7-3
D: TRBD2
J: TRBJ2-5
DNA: TGTGCCAGCAGCTTAGCAGTCGCGGGAGGGGGGGAGACCCAGTACTTC
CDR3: CASSLAVAGGGETQYF

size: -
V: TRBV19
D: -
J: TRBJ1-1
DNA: TGTGCCAGTATCCACCCGACTAACACTGAAGCTTTCTTT
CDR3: CASIHPTNTEAFF

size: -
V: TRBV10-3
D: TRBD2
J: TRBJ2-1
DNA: TGTGCCATCAGTGGTGGCGGGAGGGTGGTTGAGCAGTTCTTC
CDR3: CAISGGGRVVEQFF

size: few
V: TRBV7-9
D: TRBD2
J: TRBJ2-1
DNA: TGTGCCAGCAGCTTCCCGCAATCGGGACTAGCGGGAGTTCCTGAGCAGTTCTTC
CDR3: CASSFPQSGLAGVPEQFF

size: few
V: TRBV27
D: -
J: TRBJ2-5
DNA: TGTGCCAGCAGTCGCAGATGGGTGGGTGAGACCCAGTACTTC
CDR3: CASSRRWVGETQYF

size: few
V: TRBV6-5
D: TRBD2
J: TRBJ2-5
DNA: TGTGCCAGCAGTTACTCCGGACTAGCAGAAGAGACCCAGTACTTC
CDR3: CASSYSGLAEETQYF

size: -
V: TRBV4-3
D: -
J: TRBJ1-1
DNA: TGCGCCAGCAGCCAAGGTATCGGGACGATGAACACTGAAGCTTTCTTT
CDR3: CASSQGIGTMNTEAFF